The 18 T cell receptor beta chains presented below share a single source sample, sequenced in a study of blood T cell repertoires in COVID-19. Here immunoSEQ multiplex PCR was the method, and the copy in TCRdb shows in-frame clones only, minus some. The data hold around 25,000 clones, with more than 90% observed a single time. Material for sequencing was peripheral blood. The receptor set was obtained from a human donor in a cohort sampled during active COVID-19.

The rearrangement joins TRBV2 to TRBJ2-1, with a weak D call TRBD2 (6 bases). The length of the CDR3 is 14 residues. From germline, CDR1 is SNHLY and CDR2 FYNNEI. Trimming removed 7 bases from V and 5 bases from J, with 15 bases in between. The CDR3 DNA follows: TGTGCCAGCAAGCTCGGGCGGGGAGACAATGAGCAGTTCTTC. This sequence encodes CASKLGRGDNEQFF.

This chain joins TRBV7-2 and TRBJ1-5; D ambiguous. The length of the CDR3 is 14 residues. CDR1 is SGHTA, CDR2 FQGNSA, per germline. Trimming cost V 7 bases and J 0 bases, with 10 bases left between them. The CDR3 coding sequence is TGTGCCAGCACGAGGCGGGGTAGCAATCAGCCCCAGCATTTT. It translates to CASTRRGSNQPQHF.

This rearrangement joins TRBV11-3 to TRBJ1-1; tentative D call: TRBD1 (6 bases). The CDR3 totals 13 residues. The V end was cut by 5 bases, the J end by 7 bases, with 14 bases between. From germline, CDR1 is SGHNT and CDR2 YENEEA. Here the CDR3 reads CASSTGQLREAFF. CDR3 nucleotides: TGTGCCAGCAGCACCGGACAGCTACGTGAAGCTTTCTTT.

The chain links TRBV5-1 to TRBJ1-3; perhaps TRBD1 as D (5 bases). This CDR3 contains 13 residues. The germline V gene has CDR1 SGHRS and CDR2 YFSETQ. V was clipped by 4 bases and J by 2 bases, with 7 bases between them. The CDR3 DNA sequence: TGCGCCAGCAGCCCAGGGACTGGAAACACCATATATTTT. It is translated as CASSPGTGNTIYF.

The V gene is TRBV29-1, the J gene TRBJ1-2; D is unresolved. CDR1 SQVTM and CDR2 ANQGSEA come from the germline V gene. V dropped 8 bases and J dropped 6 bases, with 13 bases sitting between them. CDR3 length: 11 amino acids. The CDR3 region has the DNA TGCAGCACCGGCGTTTCGGATGGCTACACCTTC. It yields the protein CSTGVSDGYTF.

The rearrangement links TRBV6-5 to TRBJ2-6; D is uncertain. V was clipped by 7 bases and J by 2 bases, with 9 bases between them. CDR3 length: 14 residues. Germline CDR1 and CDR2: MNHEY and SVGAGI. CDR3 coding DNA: TGTGCCAGCAAGAACAGCCCTGGGGCCAACGTCCTGACTTTC. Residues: CASKNSPGANVLTF.

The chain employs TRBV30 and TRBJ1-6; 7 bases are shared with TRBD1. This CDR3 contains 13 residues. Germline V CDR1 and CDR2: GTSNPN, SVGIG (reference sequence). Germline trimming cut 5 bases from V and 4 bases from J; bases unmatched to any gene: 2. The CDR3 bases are TGTGCCTGGGGGGGACAGTATAATTCACCCCTCCACTTT. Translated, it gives CAWGGQYNSPLHF.

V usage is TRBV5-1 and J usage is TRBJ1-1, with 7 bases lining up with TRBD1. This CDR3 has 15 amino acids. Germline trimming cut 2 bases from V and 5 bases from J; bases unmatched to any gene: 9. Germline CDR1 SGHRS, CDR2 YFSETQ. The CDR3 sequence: CASSFLEGAGTEAFF. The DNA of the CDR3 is TGCGCCAGCAGCTTCCTTGAGGGGGCGGGAACTGAAGCTTTCTTT.

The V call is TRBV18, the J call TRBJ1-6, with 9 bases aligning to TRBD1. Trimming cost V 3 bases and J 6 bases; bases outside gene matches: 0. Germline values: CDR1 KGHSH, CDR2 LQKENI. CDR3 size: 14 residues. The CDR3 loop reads CASSPGQGNSPLHF. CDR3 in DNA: TGTGCCAGCTCACCGGGACAGGGTAATTCACCCCTCCACTTT.

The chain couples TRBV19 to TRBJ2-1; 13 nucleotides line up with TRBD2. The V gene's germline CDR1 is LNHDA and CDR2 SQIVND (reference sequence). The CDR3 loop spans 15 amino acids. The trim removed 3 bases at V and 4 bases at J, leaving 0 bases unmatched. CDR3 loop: CASSMGLAGYNEQFF. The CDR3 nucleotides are TGTGCCAGTAGTATGGGACTAGCGGGATACAATGAGCAGTTCTTC.

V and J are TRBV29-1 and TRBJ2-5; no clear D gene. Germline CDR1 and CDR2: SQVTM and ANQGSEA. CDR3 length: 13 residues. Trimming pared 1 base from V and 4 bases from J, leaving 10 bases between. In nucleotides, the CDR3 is TGCAGCGTTGAAGCCCACCCCGGAGAGACCCAGTACTTC. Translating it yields CSVEAHPGETQYF.

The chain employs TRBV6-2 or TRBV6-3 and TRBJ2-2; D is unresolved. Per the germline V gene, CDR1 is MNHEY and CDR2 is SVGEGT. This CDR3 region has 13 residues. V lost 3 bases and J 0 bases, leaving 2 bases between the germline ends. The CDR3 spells CASSYTNTGELFF. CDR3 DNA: TGTGCCAGCAGTTATACGAACACCGGGGAGCTGTTTTTT.

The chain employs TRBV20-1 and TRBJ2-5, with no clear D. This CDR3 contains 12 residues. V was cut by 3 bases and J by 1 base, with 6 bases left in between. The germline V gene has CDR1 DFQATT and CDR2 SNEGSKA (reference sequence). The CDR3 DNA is TGCAGTGCTAGTGCCTCCCAAGAGACCCAGTACTTC. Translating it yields CSASASQETQYF.

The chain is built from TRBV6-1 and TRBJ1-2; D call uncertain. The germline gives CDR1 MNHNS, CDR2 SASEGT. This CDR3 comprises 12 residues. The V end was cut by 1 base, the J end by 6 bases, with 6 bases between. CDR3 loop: CASSEVADGYTF. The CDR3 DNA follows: TGTGCCAGCAGTGAAGTGGCGGATGGCTACACCTTC.

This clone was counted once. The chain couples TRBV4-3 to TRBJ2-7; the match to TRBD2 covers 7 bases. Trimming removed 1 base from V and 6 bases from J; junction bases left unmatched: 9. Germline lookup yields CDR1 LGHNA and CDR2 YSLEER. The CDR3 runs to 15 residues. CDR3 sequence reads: CASSQALGGGGEQYF. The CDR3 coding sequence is TGCGCCAGCAGCCAAGCCCTTGGGGGGGGAGGCGAGCAGTACTTC.

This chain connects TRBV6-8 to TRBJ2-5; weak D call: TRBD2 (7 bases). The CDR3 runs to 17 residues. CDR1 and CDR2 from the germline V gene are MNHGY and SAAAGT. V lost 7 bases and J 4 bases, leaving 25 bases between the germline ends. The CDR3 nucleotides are TGTGCCAGCACCAAGAGGGGGAGGGCCGGGATTCTAGAGACCCAGTACTTC. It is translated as CASTKRGRAGILETQYF.

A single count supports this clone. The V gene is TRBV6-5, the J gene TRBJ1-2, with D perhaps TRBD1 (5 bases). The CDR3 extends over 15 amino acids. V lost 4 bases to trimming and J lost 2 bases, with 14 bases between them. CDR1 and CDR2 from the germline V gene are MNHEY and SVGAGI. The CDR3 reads CASSSRDSGNYGYTF. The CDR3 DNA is TGTGCCAGCAGTTCCCGCGACAGTGGCAACTATGGCTACACCTTC.

The CDR3 DNA is TGTGCCAGCAGCTTAGTGCCAGGGGGTCGTAATTCACCCCTCCACTTT. This gives the protein CASSLVPGGRNSPLHF. V gene TRBV7-2 combines with J gene TRBJ1-6; TRBD1 aligns across 7 bases. Germline V gives CDR1 SGHTA, CDR2 FQGNSA. This CDR3 spans 16 amino acids. With 1 base clipped from V and 6 bases from J, the junction kept 6 bases outside the gene matches.